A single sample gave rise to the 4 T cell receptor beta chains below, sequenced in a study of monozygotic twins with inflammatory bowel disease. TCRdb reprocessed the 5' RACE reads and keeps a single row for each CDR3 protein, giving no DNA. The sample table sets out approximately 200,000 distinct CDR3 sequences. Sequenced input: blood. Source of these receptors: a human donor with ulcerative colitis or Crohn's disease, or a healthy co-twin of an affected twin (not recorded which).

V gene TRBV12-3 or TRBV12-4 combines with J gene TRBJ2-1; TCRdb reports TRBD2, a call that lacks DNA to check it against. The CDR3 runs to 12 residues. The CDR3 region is CATTGGYNEQFF.

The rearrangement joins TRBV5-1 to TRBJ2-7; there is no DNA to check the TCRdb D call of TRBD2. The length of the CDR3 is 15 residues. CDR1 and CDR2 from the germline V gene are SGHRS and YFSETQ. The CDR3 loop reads CASSALIGLSYEQYF.

The CDR3 region is CSVEVRGGYTF. This chain links TRBV29-1 with TRBJ1-2; with no DNA, the TCRdb D assignment of TRBD1 cannot be verified. This CDR3 spans 11 amino acids. The germline V gene encodes CDR1 SQVTM and CDR2 ANQGSEA. The full variable domain, its missing parts supplied by reference TRBV29-1 and TRBJ1-2, is SAVISQKPSRDICQRGTSLTIQCQVDSQVTMMFWYRQQPGQSLTLIATANQGSEATYESGFVIDKFPISRPNLTFSTLTVSNMSPEDSSIYLCSVEVRGGYTFGSGTRLTVV.

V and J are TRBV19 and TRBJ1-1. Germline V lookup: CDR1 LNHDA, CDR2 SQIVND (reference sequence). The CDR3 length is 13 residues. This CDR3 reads CASNGPMNTEAFF.